The 28 T cell receptor beta chains listed next were all sequenced from one sample in a study of control samples from healthy donors and cancer patients (dated by TCRdb to between 2020 and 2021). The library was obtained by the immunoSEQ multiplex PCR assay. TCRdb stores this immuneACCESS table with in-frame sequences only. Part of the clones is absent; in the studies checked, under half of the shortfall reflects unresolved V genes, and no reason is known for the rest. Counted in this sample were roughly 88,000 clones; 91% of them appeared once. About 16% of the sample belongs to the ten largest clones. The sample consisted of blood. The receptors come from a man aged 45-60 years in good health.

The chain uses TRBV7-8 and TRBJ1-1, with no clear D. This CDR3 has 14 residues. Trimming cost V 3 bases and J 5 bases, with 13 bases left between them. Per the germline V gene, CDR1 is SGHVS and CDR2 is FQNEAQ. The DNA of the CDR3 is TGTGCCAGCAGCTTTTCTGGGGTGGGAACTGAAGCTTTCTTT. Protein: CASSFSGVGTEAFF.

The chain combines TRBV24-1 with TRBJ1-5, with D possibly matching TRBD1 (5 bases). The V and J ends lost 5 bases and 6 bases respectively, with 10 bases between them. CDR1 and CDR2 from the germline V gene are KGHDR and SFDVKD. The CDR3 covers 13 residues. In DNA, the CDR3 is TGTGCCACCAGTGCGACGGGACGTCAGCCCCAGCATTTT. Translated: CATSATGRQPQHF.

V is TRBV19 and J is TRBJ2-3; a weak D match, TRBD1 (5 bases). The CDR3 is made up of 13 amino acids. The germline V gene encodes CDR1 LNHDA and CDR2 SQIVND (reference sequence). With 5 bases removed from V and 4 bases from J, the gap between germline ends came to 10 bases. CDR3 nucleotide sequence: TGTGCCAGTAGTCAGGGTTTGCCAGATACGCAGTATTTT. Its protein is CASSQGLPDTQYF.

This clone has only one observation. The chain employs TRBV11-2 and TRBJ1-2, with no clear D. The germline V gene encodes CDR1 SGHAT and CDR2 FQNNGV. This CDR3 has 13 amino acids. V lost 2 bases to trimming and J lost 8 bases, with 12 bases between them. DNA for the CDR3: TGTGCCAGCAGCTTATACCGGCCATGGGGCTACACCTTC. Its translation: CASSLYRPWGYTF.

The V gene is TRBV30, the J gene TRBJ1-3, with D hard to call. The CDR3 spans 16 residues. Germline values: CDR1 GTSNPN, CDR2 SVGIG (reference sequence). V gave up 0 bases and J gave up 0 bases, with 12 bases separating them. The CDR3 bases are TGTGCCTGGAGTGTAGGCAGGACTAACTCTGGAAACACCATATATTTT. This sequence encodes CAWSVGRTNSGNTIYF.

The V and J genes are TRBV5-8 and TRBJ1-5; 8 bases align to TRBD1. J gave up 6 bases and V 0 bases, and 8 bases lay outside the gene matches. This CDR3 region has 16 residues. The germline V gene encodes CDR1 SGHTS and CDR2 YDEGEE. The DNA for the CDR3 is TGTGCCAGCAGCTTGGTCGTCGCAGGGGGCGGTCAGCCCCAGCATTTT. It specifies CASSLVVAGGGQPQHF.

The rearrangement links TRBV19 to TRBJ2-5; D is tentatively TRBD1 or TRBD2 (5 bases each). This CDR3 is built from 14 residues. Deletions cut 6 bases from V and 4 bases from J, with 15 bases between. CDR1 is LNHDA, CDR2 SQIVND, per germline (reference sequence). The DNA for the CDR3 is TGTGCCAGTAGCCAAATGGGGGTGGGAGAGACCCAGTACTTC. Protein: CASSQMGVGETQYF.

This sequence joins TRBV10-1 and TRBJ1-5; D is unresolved. V was shortened by 0 bases and J by 3 bases, with 9 bases between the two germline ends. Germline loops: CDR1 WNHNN, CDR2 SYGVQD (reference sequence). The CDR3 loop spans 15 amino acids. CDR3 sequence (DNA): TGCGCCAGCAGTGAGTCGTTAAGCTACAATCAGCCCCAGCATTTT. This encodes CASSESLSYNQPQHF.

The chain combines TRBV27 with TRBJ1-1; the D gene is possibly TRBD1 (5 bases). Germline CDR1 is MNHEY and CDR2 is SMNVEV (reference sequence). The germline V and J ends were trimmed by 1 base and 2 bases, with 11 bases remaining between them. CDR3 size: 15 residues. The CDR3 region is CASSLFRTLNTEAFF. In DNA, the CDR3 is TGTGCCAGCAGTTTATTCCGGACACTTAACACTGAAGCTTTCTTT.

The chain joins TRBV7-2 to TRBJ1-2, with D possibly matching TRBD1 (6 bases). Trimming pared 1 base from V and 2 bases from J, leaving 11 bases between. The CDR3 spans 15 residues. The germline gives CDR1 SGHTA, CDR2 FQGNSA. CDR3 nucleotides: TGTGCCAGCAGCTTAGGGGGTCAGGGGAACTATGGCTACACCTTC. This sequence encodes CASSLGGQGNYGYTF.

This chain connects TRBV27 to TRBJ2-7; no definite D call. This CDR3 spans 12 amino acids. Per the germline V gene, CDR1 is MNHEY and CDR2 is SMNVEV (reference sequence). V gave up 4 bases and J gave up 9 bases, with 13 bases separating them. This CDR3 reads CASSSRASVQYF. For the CDR3, the DNA is TGTGCCAGCAGTTCCCGAGCATCGGTGCAGTACTTC.

V is TRBV7-9 and J is TRBJ1-6, with 11 positions matching TRBD1. Germline lookup yields CDR1 SEHNR and CDR2 FQNEAQ (reference sequence). V shed 5 bases and J 5 bases; nucleotides not matched to a gene: 14. The length of the CDR3 is 19 residues. The CDR3, as DNA: TGTGCCAGCAGCCCCTCGAGGACAGGGGGCATATTGGATAATTCACCCCTCCACTTT. Amino acids: CASSPSRTGGILDNSPLHF.

The chain joins TRBV5-1 to TRBJ2-7; 9 bases are shared with TRBD1. Germline values: CDR1 SGHRS, CDR2 YFSETQ. This CDR3 has 14 residues. The V and J ends lost 5 bases and 2 bases, in that order; junction bases with no gene match: 5. CDR3 loop: CASRPGTGPYEQYF. In DNA form, the CDR3 reads TGCGCCAGCAGGCCCGGGACAGGGCCCTACGAGCAGTACTTC.

J is TRBJ1-1 and V is TRBV7-2, with D unresolved. The germline CDR1 and CDR2 sequences are SGHTA and FQGNSA. The CDR3 is 12 amino acids. V lost 1 base and J 8 bases, leaving 8 bases between the germline ends. CDR3 bases: TGTGCCAGCAGCTTAGATCCGGGAGAAGCTTTCTTT. Its translation: CASSLDPGEAFF.

The V call is TRBV29-1, the J call TRBJ2-5; tentatively, D is TRBD2 (6 bases). The CDR3 totals 12 residues. The V end lost 7 bases, the J end lost 5 bases, and 14 bases lay between the germline ends. Germline CDR1 SQVTM, CDR2 ANQGSEA. CDR3 amino acids: CSARGTRETQYF. The CDR3 region has the DNA TGCAGCGCTCGGGGGACCCGGGAGACCCAGTACTTC.

V and J are TRBV10-2 and TRBJ1-1; D not certain. Trimming removed 7 bases from V and 4 bases from J, with 10 bases in between. CDR1 is WSHSY and CDR2 is SAAADI in the germline V gene. The CDR3 totals 12 residues. The CDR3 loop is CASNLGRTEAFF. The CDR3 DNA reads TGCGCCAGCAACCTAGGGCGCACTGAAGCTTTCTTT.

This clone was counted between two and nine times. The V call is TRBV5-6, the J call TRBJ2-1; TRBD2 agrees at 7 bases. J gave up 5 bases and V 4 bases, and 6 bases lay outside the gene matches. The germline V gene has CDR1 SGHDT and CDR2 YYEEEE. CDR3 length: 14 amino acids. The CDR3 reads CASSRRGDDNEQFF. The CDR3 nucleotides read TGTGCCAGCAGCCGCCGGGGGGACGACAATGAGCAGTTCTTC.

This chain links TRBV6-2 or TRBV6-3 with TRBJ2-3; TRBD1 matches 7 bases. CDR1 and CDR2 from the germline V gene are MNHEY and SVGEGT. The ends lost 5 bases at V and 0 bases at J; junction bases unmatched: 8. The CDR3 has 16 amino acids. CDR3 nucleotide sequence: TGTGCCAGCAGTCGAAGGACAGGTACTAGCACAGATACGCAGTATTTT. Protein: CASSRRTGTSTDTQYF.

This chain connects TRBV4-1 to TRBJ2-3, with D uncertain. The V gene lost 2 bases and the J gene lost 0 bases, with 6 bases spanning the gap. The CDR3 spans 14 residues. Germline values: CDR1 MGHRA, CDR2 YSYEKL. The CDR3 coding sequence is TGCGCCAGCAGCCAAACGACTAGCACAGATACGCAGTATTTT. Translated: CASSQTTSTDTQYF.

V and J are TRBV5-1 and TRBJ2-7, with 12 bases matching TRBD1. V lost 1 base and J lost 6; bases outside the gene matches: 8. The length of the CDR3 is 16 residues. Germline V gene lookup returns CDR1 SGHRS and CDR2 YFSETQ. The CDR3 coding sequence is TGCGCCAGCAGCTTGCCCGGGGGACAGGGGGCCATCGAGCAGTACTTC. The encoded protein is CASSLPGGQGAIEQYF. The full variable domain, its missing parts supplied by reference TRBV5-1 and TRBJ2-7, is KAGVTQTPRYLIKTRGQQVTLSCSPISGHRSVSWYQQTPGQGLQFLFEYFSETQRNKGNFPGRFSGRQFSNSRSEMNVSTLELGDSALYLCASSLPGGQGAIEQYFGPGTRLTVT.

The gene calls are TRBV5-4 and TRBJ1-1, with D uncertain. The CDR3 has 13 amino acids. Trimming pared 3 bases from V and 2 bases from J, leaving 8 bases between. Germline V gene lookup returns CDR1 SGHNT and CDR2 YYREEE (reference sequence). CDR3 sequence (DNA): TGTGCCAGCAGCTCTGCAGGAAACACTGAAGCTTTCTTT. Its translation is CASSSAGNTEAFF.

The genes are TRBV2 and TRBJ2-7, with 9 positions matching TRBD2. V lost 1 base and J lost 6; bases outside the gene matches: 7. The CDR3 has 15 amino acids. Germline CDR1 is SNHLY and CDR2 is FYNNEI. CDR3 loop: CASSEVASGVSEQYF. The CDR3 coding sequence is TGTGCCAGCAGTGAAGTTGCTAGCGGGGTCTCCGAGCAGTACTTC.

This clone was seen once. The gene calls are TRBV7-9 and TRBJ1-4; D perhaps matches TRBD1 (6 bases). CDR1 and CDR2 from the germline V gene are SEHNR and FQNEAQ (reference sequence). The CDR3 is 13 amino acids. V lost 6 bases, J lost 7 bases, and 12 bases lay in between. CDR3 residues: CASSRDTAEKLFF. The CDR3, as DNA: TGTGCCAGCAGTAGGGACACCGCTGAAAAACTGTTTTTT.

The chain has TRBV5-4 and TRBJ2-2; D is undetermined. CDR3 length: 15 amino acids. The V gene lost 3 bases and the J gene lost 0 bases, with 9 bases spanning the gap. Germline lookup yields CDR1 SGHNT and CDR2 YYREEE (reference sequence). The CDR3 DNA sequence: TGTGCCAGCAGCTCCCAGTTATCGAACACCGGGGAGCTGTTTTTT. Protein: CASSSQLSNTGELFF.

This sequence joins TRBV29-1 and TRBJ2-1; D gene ambiguous. CDR3 size: 14 residues. Germline V gene sequence: CDR1 SQVTM, CDR2 ANQGSEA. Trimming stripped 4 bases from V and 8 bases from J, with 18 bases between. The CDR3: CSVGPPAVGDEQFF. The CDR3, as DNA: TGCAGCGTTGGCCCCCCCGCAGTTGGAGATGAGCAGTTCTTC.

The V call is TRBV6-6, the J call TRBJ2-6, with 8 bases aligning to TRBD1. Germline CDR1 is MNHNY and CDR2 is SVGAGI (reference sequence). CDR3 length: 16 residues. The V and J ends lost 2 bases and 3 bases, in that order; junction bases with no gene match: 3. The DNA for the CDR3 is TGTGCCAGCAGTTACAGCAGGGGGCTTGGGGCCAACGTCCTGACTTTC. Its translation is CASSYSRGLGANVLTF.

This clone was recorded only once. The gene calls are TRBV7-2 and TRBJ1-5; 8 bases agree with TRBD1. The ends lost 5 bases at V and 6 bases at J; junction bases unmatched: 9. The CDR3 is 15 amino acids. Per the germline V gene, CDR1 is SGHTA and CDR2 is FQGNSA. For the CDR3, the DNA is TGTGCCAGCAGCCCCGGACAGGGTTTAGGTCAGCCCCAGCATTTT. It is translated as CASSPGQGLGQPQHF. The full variable domain, completed using reference TRBV7-2 and TRBJ1-5, is GAGVSQSPSNKVTEKGKDVELRCDPISGHTALYWYRQSLGQGLEFLIYFQGNSAPDKSGLPSDRFSAERTGGSVSTLTIQRTQQEDSAVYLCASSPGQGLGQPQHFGDGTRLSIL.

This chain joins TRBV30 and TRBJ2-1; maybe TRBD1 (7 bases). CDR1 GTSNPN and CDR2 SVGIG come from the germline V gene (reference sequence). The V end was cut by 2 bases, the J end by 11 bases, with 13 bases between. CDR3 length: 12 residues. CDR3 in amino acids: CAWSSQGGQQFF. CDR3 coding DNA: TGTGCCTGGAGTAGCCAGGGGGGCCAGCAGTTCTTC. The whole variable domain, remainder taken from reference TRBV30 and TRBJ2-1, is SQTIHQWPATLVQPVGSPLSLECTVEGTSNPNLYWYRQAAGRGLQLLFYSVGIGQISSEVPQNLSASRPQDRQFILSSKKLLLSDSGFYLCAWSSQGGQQFFGPGTRLTVL.